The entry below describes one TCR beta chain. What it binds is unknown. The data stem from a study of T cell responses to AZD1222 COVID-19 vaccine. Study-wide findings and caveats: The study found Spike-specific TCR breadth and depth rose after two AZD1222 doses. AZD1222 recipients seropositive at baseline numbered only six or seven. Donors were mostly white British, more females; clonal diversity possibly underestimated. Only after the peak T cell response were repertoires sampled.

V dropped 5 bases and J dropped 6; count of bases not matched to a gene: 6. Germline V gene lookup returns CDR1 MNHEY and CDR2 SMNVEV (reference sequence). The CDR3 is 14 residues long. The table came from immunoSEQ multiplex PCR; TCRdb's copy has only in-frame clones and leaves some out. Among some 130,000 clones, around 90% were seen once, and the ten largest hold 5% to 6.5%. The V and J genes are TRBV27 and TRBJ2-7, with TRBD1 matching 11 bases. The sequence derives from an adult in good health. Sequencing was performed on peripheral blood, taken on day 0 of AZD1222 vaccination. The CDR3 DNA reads TGTGCCAGCAGTCTCTCCGGGACAGGGGGCGAGCAGTACTTC. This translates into CASSLSGTGGEQYF.